Shown below are 17 T cell receptor beta chains from a single sample sequenced in a study of Graves' ophthalmopathy and Graves' hyperthyroidism. CDR3 regions of TCR beta were amplified from RNA transcripts. HTBI primers served in a first-round RT-PCR, which a second-round multiplex PCR followed. In TCRdb, the multiplex PCR reads were re-called with MiXCR into one record per CDR3 protein. The sample yields approximately 1.2 million distinct CDR3 sequences, 35% to 40% seen once. Sequences were obtained from peripheral blood or thyroid tissue (not recorded which). The receptors stem from an adult man with Graves' hyperthyroidism.

Only a few counts were recorded for this clonotype. The genes are TRBV9 and TRBJ2-7, with 13 bases aligning to TRBD2. Germline CDR1 is SGDLS and CDR2 is YYNGEE. After removal of 4 bases from V and 1 base from J, the junction contained 8 bases not matched to a gene. The CDR3 runs to 17 residues. The CDR3 spells CASSPGLAGVGSYEQYF. In nucleotides, the CDR3 is TGTGCCAGCAGCCCAGGACTAGCGGGAGTCGGGTCCTACGAGCAGTACTTC.

V usage is TRBV7-2 and J usage is TRBJ2-7; D uncertain. The CDR3 length is 15 residues. From germline, CDR1 is SGHTA and CDR2 FQGNSA. V lost 1 base and J lost 0, with 10 bases in between. The CDR3 region has the DNA TGTGCCAGCAGCTTAGGTGTCAGACCCTCCTACGAGCAGTACTTC. Its translation is CASSLGVRPSYEQYF. The full variable domain, completed using reference TRBV7-2 and TRBJ2-7, is GAGVSQSPSNKVTEKGKDVELRCDPISGHTALYWYRQSLGQGLEFLIYFQGNSAPDKSGLPSDRFSAERTGGSVSTLTIQRTQQEDSAVYLCASSLGVRPSYEQYFGPGTRLTVT.

The chain links TRBV9 to TRBJ2-2; D unclear. The J call may be wrong; the DNA end is better matched by TRBJ1-3. The CDR3 consists of 14 residues. From germline, CDR1 is SGDLS and CDR2 YYNGEE. As DNA, the CDR3 is TGTGCCAGCTCTCCAGGCAGTGTCGGAAACACCATATATTTT. Its translation: CASSPGSVGNTIYF.

The rearrangement links TRBV3-1 to TRBJ2-7; the D call may be TRBD1 or TRBD2 (5 bases each). Trimming shortened V by 4 bases and J by 2 bases, and 15 bases separated the two germline ends. Germline CDR1 LGHDT, CDR2 YNNKEL (reference sequence). The CDR3 runs 15 residues. CDR3 DNA: TGTGCCAGCAGCCGACGGGACGGGAACCCCTACGAGCAGTACTTC. This translates into CASSRRDGNPYEQYF.

The rearrangement joins TRBV9 to TRBJ1-5; D unclear. Per germline, CDR1 SGDLS and CDR2 YYNGEE. The germline V and J ends were trimmed by 4 bases and 6 bases, with 14 bases remaining between them. There are 14 residues in the CDR3. DNA for the CDR3: TGTGCCAGCAGCCAAGAACAAACGGGTCAGCCCCAGCATTTT. Its protein product is CASSQEQTGQPQHF.

The V and J genes are TRBV7-2 and TRBJ2-7, with TRBD1 matching 9 bases. CDR3 size: 15 residues. Trimming took 5 bases from V and 0 from J; bases not matched to a gene: 5. Germline V gene data show CDR1 as SGHTA and CDR2 as FQGNSA. The CDR3 is CASSPIQGASYEQYF. The DNA of the CDR3 is TGTGCCAGCAGCCCCATACAGGGGGCCTCCTACGAGCAGTACTTC.

The chain joins TRBV15 to TRBJ1-5; 8 nucleotides align to TRBD1. V dropped 5 bases and J dropped 3; count of bases not matched to a gene: 12. The CDR3 runs to 17 residues. Germline loops: CDR1 LNHNV, CDR2 YYDKDF (reference sequence). CDR3: CATSVTARTGLNQPQHF. CDR3 nucleotide sequence: TGTGCCACCAGCGTAACTGCTAGGACAGGGCTCAATCAGCCCCAGCATTTT.

This clonotype was seen many times. The chain uses TRBV11-1 and TRBJ2-7; 8 nucleotides agree with TRBD2. This CDR3 has 16 residues. Germline CDR1 SGHAT, CDR2 FQDESV (reference sequence). The trim removed 5 bases at V and 0 bases at J, leaving 9 bases unmatched. The CDR3 bases are TGTGCCAGCAGCGAGCAGGGACTAGAGGTCTCCTACGAGCAGTACTTC. Residues: CASSEQGLEVSYEQYF.

At least ten counts were recorded for this clonotype. The V call is TRBV20-1, the J call TRBJ2-7, with 8 positions matching TRBD1. The CDR3 contains 13 residues. Germline V gene lookup returns CDR1 DFQATT and CDR2 SNEGSKA (reference sequence). The trim removed 4 bases at V and 1 base at J, leaving 3 bases unmatched. The CDR3 loop is CSAKGQASYEQYF. In DNA, the CDR3 is TGCAGTGCTAAGGGACAGGCTTCCTACGAGCAGTACTTC.

This chain joins TRBV3-1 and TRBJ1-6; D not certain. The CDR3 is 13 amino acids. The V end was cut by 6 bases, the J end by 10 bases, with 13 bases between. CDR1 LGHDT and CDR2 YNNKEL come from the germline V gene (reference sequence). The CDR3 DNA sequence: TGTGCCAGCAGGAAGCACCGGGGATCACCCCTCCACTTT. Translated, it gives CASRKHRGSPLHF.

V is TRBV24-1 and J is TRBJ2-7, with unresolved D. Per germline, CDR1 KGHDR and CDR2 SFDVKD. This CDR3 is built from 11 residues. The germline V and J ends were trimmed by 5 bases and 9 bases, with 10 bases remaining between them. Here the CDR3 reads CATSAGLRQYF. CDR3 bases: TGTGCCACCAGTGCGGGTCTAAGGCAGTACTTC.

In its sample, this clonotype was seen many times. This rearrangement joins TRBV29-1 to TRBJ1-2, with no clear D. This CDR3 comprises 12 residues. CDR1 is SQVTM, CDR2 ANQGSEA, per germline. V dropped 4 bases and J dropped 5 bases, with 11 bases sitting between them. CDR3 sequence: CSVGHILYGYTF. In DNA form, the CDR3 reads TGCAGCGTTGGTCACATTTTGTATGGCTACACCTTC.

The chain couples TRBV3-1 to TRBJ1-1; 11 bases align to TRBD1. Losses at the gene ends were 4 bases for V and 7 bases for J; bases not matched to a gene: 8. Per the germline V gene, CDR1 is LGHDT and CDR2 is YNNKEL (reference sequence). The CDR3 loop spans 15 amino acids. In DNA form, the CDR3 reads TGTGCCAGCAGCCCGTTGGACAGGGGGCGAGGTGAAGCTTTCTTT. Protein: CASSPLDRGRGEAFF.

Many counts were recorded for this clonotype. The chain employs TRBV7-2 and TRBJ1-6; D perhaps matches TRBD1 (6 bases). The CDR3 runs 15 residues. Germline CDR1 reads SGHTA; CDR2 reads FQGNSA. V gave up 5 bases and J gave up 9 bases, with 17 bases separating them. The CDR3 region has the DNA TGTGCCAGCAGCCGCGGGGGGGGCCTGGGTTCACCCCTCCACTTT. Translation: CASSRGGGLGSPLHF.

Many counts were recorded for this clonotype. The rearrangement uses TRBV5-1 and TRBJ2-7; no reliable D call. V was clipped by 0 bases and J by 0 bases, with 10 bases between them. In germline, CDR1 is SGHRS, CDR2 YFSETQ. The CDR3 runs to 15 residues. The CDR3 reads CASSLDSIFSYEQYF. The CDR3 DNA reads as TGCGCCAGCAGCTTGGACAGCATTTTCTCCTACGAGCAGTACTTC.

There are many counts of this clonotype. This sequence joins TRBV7-6 and TRBJ1-2; tentative D call: TRBD1 (5 bases). Germline-derived CDR1 and CDR2 are SGHVS and FNYEAQ. The length of the CDR3 is 17 residues. V was pared by 4 bases and J by 7 bases, with 25 bases between. CDR3 sequence (DNA): TGTGCCAGCAGCTCGTGGGGCCGGGGAAACGCTACTACTGGCTACACCTTC. Amino acids: CASSSWGRGNATTGYTF.

In its sample, this clonotype was seen a few times. The J gene is TRBJ1-5, the V gene TRBV20-1; TRBD1 agrees at 7 bases. J lost 2 bases, V lost 5 bases, and 6 bases had no gene match. Germline values: CDR1 DFQATT, CDR2 SNEGSKA (reference sequence). This CDR3 contains 14 residues. The CDR3 sequence: CSAREGAGNQPQHF. Here the CDR3 DNA reads TGCAGTGCTCGGGAGGGGGCCGGCAATCAGCCCCAGCATTTT.